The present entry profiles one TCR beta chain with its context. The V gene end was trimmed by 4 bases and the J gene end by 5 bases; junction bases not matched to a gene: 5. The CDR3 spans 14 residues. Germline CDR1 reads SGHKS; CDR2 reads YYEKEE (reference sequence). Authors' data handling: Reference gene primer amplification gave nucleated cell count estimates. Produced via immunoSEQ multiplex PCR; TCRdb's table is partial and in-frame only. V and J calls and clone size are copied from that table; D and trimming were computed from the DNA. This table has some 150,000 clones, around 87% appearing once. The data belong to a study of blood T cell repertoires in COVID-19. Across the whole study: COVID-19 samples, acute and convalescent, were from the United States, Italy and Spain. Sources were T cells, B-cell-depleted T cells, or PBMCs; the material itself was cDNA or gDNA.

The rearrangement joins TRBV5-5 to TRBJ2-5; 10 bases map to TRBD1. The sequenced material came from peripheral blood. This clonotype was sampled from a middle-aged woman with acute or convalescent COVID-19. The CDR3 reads CASSRQGAGETQYF. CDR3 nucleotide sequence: TGTGCCAGCAGCAGACAGGGGGCAGGGGAGACCCAGTACTTC.